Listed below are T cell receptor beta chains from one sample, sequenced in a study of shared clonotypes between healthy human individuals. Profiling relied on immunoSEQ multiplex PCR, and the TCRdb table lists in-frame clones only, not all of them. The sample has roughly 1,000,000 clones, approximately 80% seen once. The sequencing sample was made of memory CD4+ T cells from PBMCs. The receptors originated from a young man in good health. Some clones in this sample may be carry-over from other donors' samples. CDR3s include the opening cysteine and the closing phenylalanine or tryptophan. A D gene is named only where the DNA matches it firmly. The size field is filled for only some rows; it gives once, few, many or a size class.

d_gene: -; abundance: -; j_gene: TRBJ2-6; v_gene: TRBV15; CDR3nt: TGTGCCACCAGCCCCCCGGGAGCAGGGGCCAACGTCCTGACTTTC; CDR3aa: CATSPPGAGANVLTF
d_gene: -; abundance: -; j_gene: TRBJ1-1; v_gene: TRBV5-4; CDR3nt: TGTGCCAGCAGCGACCCGGACACAGGTGAAGCTTTCTTT; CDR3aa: CASSDPDTGEAFF
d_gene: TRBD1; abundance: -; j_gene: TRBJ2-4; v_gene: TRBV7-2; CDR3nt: TGTGCCAGCAGCGAGGGACAGGGGGTGAAAAACATTCAGTACTTC; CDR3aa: CASSEGQGVKNIQYF
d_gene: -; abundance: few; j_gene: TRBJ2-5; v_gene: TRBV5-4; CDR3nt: TGTGCCAGCAGCCGCGCCGGGACCTCGGGGGAGACCCAGTACTTC; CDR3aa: CASSRAGTSGETQYF
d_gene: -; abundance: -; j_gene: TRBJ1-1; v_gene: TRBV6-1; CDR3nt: TGTGCCAGCAGTGTGTACGGACAGATAAACACTGAAGCTTTCTTT; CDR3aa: CASSVYGQINTEAFF
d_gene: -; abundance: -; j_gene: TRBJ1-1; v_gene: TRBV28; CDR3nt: TGTGCCAGCAGTTTATCAGGGAGAGGGGGAGCTTTCTTT; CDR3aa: CASSLSGRGGAFF
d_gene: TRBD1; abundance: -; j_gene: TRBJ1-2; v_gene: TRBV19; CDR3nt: TGTGCCAGTAGTATAGTGACAGGGGAAGGCTACACCTTC; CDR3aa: CASSIVTGEGYTF
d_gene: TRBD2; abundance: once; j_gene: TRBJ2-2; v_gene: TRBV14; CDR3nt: TGTGCCAGCAGCCGAAGACTAGCGGGAGGCCTTACCACCGGGGAGCTGTTTTTT; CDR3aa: CASSRRLAGGLTTGELFF
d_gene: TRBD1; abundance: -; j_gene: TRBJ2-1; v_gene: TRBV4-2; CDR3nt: TGTGCCAGCAGCCAAGATCCCGACAGGGGGCGTTACAATGAGCAGTTCTTC; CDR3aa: CASSQDPDRGRYNEQFF
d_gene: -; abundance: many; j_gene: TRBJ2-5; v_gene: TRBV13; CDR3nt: TGTGCCAGCAGCGAACGGGCCGGTGGTCAGACCCAGTACTTC; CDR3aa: CASSERAGGQTQYF